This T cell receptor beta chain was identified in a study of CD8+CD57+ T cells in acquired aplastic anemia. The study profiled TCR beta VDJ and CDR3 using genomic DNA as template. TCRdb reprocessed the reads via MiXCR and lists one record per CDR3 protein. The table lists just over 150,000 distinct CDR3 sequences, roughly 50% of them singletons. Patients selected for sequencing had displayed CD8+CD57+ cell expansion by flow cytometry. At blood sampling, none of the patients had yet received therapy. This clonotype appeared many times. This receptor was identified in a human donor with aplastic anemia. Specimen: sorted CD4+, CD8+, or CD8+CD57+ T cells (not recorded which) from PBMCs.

The CDR3 here is CASSSTRDVPYEQYF. The DNA of the CDR3 is TGTGCCAGCAGCTCAACCCGGGACGTTCCCTACGAGCAGTACTTC. The chain couples TRBV7-9 to TRBJ2-7; D possibly uses TRBD1 or TRBD2 (5 bases each). V was shortened by 4 bases and J by 2 bases, with 15 bases between the two germline ends. CDR1 and CDR2 from the germline V gene are SEHNR and FQNEAQ (reference sequence). CDR3 length: 15 residues.